This paragraph reports one TCR beta chain. The antigen is undetermined. The data stem from a study of shared clonotypes between healthy human individuals. In the study overall: A donor's plate count was three for CD4 naive and three for CD4 memory; CD8 naive had two and CD8 memory one.

Findings of the study overall: Clonotype sharing levels among donors were expected to vary with sequencing depth.

Approximately 30,000 T cell genomes (approximately 0.2 ug DNA) went into each sorted-subset replicate. Sequencing was performed with immunoSEQ multiplex PCR; in TCRdb, only in-frame clones are kept and a portion is missing. Altogether some 2,500,000 clones are present, approximately 90% being singletons, with the ten largest covering approximately 0.39%. The germline V gene has CDR1 SGHNT and CDR2 YYREEE (reference sequence). V lost 4 bases and J lost 3; bases outside the gene matches: 9. CDR3 length: 15 residues. This receptor was taken from a man between 18 and 29 years old in good health. Some clones in this sample may be carry-over from other donors' samples. Material: naive CD4+ T cells from PBMCs. This sample's subset: CD45RA+ positively selected. The J gene is TRBJ1-1, the V gene TRBV5-4, with 7 bases fitting TRBD1. This CDR3 is CASSQGGGGDTEAFF. The CDR3 coding sequence is TGTGCCAGCAGCCAAGGGGGCGGGGGTGACACTGAAGCTTTCTTT.